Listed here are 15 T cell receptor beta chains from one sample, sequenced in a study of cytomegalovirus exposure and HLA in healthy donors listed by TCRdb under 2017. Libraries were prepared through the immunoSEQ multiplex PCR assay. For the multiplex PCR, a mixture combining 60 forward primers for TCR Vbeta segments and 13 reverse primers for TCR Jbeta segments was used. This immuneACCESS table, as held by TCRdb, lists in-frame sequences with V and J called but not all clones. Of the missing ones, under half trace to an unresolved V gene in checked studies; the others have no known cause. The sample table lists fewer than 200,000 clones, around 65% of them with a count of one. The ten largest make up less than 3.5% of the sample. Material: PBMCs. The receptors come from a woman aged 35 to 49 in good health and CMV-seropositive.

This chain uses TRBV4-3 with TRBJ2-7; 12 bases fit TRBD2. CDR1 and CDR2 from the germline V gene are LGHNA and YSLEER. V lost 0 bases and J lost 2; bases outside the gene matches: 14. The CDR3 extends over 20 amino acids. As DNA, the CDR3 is TGCGCCAGCAGCCAAGACTTTCTCCGATCCCTAGCGGGAGGGGCCTACGAGCAGTACTTC. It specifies CASSQDFLRSLAGGAYEQYF.

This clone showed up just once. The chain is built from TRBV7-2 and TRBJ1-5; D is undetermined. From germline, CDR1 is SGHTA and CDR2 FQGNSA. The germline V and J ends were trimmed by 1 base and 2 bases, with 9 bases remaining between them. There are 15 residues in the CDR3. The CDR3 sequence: CASSLDWAGNQPQHF. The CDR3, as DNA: TGTGCCAGCAGCTTAGATTGGGCAGGCAATCAGCCCCAGCATTTT.

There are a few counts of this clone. CDR3 amino acids: CASSGSRGGASLLSTDTQYF. CDR3 in DNA: TGCGCCAGCAGCGGGTCTCGCGGGGGGGCTTCACTACTTAGCACAGATACGCAGTATTTT. The genes are TRBV5-1 and TRBJ2-3; 9 nucleotides align to TRBD2. There are 20 residues in the CDR3. Germline loops: CDR1 SGHRS, CDR2 YFSETQ. V lost 4 bases and J lost 0; bases outside the gene matches: 18.

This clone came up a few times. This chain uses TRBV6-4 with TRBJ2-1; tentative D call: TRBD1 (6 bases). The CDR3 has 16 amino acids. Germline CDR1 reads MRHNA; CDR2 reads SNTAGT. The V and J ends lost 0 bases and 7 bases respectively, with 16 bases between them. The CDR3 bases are TGTGCCAGCAGTGACTCGCAGGGGCAGGAATCGAATGAGCAGTTCTTC. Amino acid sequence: CASSDSQGQESNEQFF.

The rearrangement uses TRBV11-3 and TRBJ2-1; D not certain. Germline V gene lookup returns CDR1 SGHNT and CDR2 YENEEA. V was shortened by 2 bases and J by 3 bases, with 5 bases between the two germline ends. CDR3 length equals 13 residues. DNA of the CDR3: TGTGCCAGCAGCTTACCTAACTACAATGAGCAGTTCTTC. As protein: CASSLPNYNEQFF. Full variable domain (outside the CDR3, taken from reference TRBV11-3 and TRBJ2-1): EAGVVQSPRYKIIEKKQPVAFWCNPISGHNTLYWYLQNLGQGPELLIRYENEEAVDDSQLPKDRFSAERLKGVDSTLKIQPAELGDSAVYLCASSLPNYNEQFFGPGTRLTVL.

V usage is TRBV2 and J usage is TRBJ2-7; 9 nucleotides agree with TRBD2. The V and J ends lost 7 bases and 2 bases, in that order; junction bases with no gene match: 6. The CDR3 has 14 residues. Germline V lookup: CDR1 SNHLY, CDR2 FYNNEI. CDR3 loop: CASKSLAGAYEQYF. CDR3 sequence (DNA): TGTGCCAGCAAGAGTTTAGCGGGAGCCTACGAGCAGTACTTC.

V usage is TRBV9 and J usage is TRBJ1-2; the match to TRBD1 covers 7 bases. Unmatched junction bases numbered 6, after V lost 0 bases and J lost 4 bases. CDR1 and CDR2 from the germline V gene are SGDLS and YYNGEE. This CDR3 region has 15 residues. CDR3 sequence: CASSVGRGRGYGYTF. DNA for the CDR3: TGTGCCAGCAGCGTAGGGAGGGGGCGCGGCTATGGCTACACCTTC.

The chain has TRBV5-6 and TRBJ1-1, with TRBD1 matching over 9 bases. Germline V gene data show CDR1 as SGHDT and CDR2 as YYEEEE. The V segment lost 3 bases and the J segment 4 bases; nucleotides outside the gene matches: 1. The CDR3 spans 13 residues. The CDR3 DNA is TGTGCCAGCAGCTCGGGACAGGGCACTGAAGCTTTCTTT. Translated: CASSSGQGTEAFF.

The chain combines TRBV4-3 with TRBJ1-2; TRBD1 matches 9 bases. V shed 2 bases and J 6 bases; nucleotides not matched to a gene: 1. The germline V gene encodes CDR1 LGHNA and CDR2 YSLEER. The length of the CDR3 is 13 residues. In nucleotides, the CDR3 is TGCGCCAGCAGCCAAAGGACAGGGGATGGCTACACCTTC. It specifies CASSQRTGDGYTF.

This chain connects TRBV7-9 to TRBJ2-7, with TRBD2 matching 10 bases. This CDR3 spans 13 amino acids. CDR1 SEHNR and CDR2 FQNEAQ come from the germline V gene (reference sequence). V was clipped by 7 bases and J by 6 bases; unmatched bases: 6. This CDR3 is CASTLSGRLEQYF. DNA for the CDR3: TGTGCCAGCACCCTTAGCGGGAGGCTCGAGCAGTACTTC.

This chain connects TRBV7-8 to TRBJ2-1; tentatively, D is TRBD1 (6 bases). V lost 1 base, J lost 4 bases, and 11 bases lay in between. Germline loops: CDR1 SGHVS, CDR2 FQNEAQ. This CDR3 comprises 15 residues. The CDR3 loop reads CASSLEQGRYNEQFF. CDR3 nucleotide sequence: TGTGCCAGCAGCTTAGAGCAGGGGCGGTACAATGAGCAGTTCTTC.

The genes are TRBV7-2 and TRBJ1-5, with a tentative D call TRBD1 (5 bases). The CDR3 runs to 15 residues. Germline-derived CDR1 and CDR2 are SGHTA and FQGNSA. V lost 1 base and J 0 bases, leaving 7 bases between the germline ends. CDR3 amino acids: CASSLEGASNQPQHF. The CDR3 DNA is TGTGCCAGCAGCTTAGAAGGGGCTAGCAATCAGCCCCAGCATTTT. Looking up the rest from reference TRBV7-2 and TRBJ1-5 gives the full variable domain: GAGVSQSPSNKVTEKGKDVELRCDPISGHTALYWYRQSLGQGLEFLIYFQGNSAPDKSGLPSDRFSAERTGGSVSTLTIQRTQQEDSAVYLCASSLEGASNQPQHFGDGTRLSIL.

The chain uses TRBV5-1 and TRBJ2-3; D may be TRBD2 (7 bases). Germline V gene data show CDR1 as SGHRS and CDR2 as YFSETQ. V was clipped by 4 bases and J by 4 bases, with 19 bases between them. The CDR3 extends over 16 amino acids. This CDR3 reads CASSRGGGASADTQYF. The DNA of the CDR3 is TGCGCCAGCAGCCGTGGTGGGGGGGCGTCGGCAGATACGCAGTATTTT.

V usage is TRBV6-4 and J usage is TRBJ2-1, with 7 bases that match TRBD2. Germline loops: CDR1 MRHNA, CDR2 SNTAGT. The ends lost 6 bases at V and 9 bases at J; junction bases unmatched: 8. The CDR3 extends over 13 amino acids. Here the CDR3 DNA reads TGTGCCAGCAGCGGGGTAGCGGGTAGTGAGCAGTTCTTC. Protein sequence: CASSGVAGSEQFF.

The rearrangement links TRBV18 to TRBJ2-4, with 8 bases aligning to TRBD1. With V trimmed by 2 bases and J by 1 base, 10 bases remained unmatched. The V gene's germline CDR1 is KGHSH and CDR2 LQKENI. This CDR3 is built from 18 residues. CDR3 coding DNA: TGTGCCAGCTCACCATCGAACATCCGGACAGGGGCCAAAAACATTCAGTACTTC. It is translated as CASSPSNIRTGAKNIQYF.